This TCR beta chain appears in the sequencing data of a study of cytomegalovirus exposure and HLA in healthy donors. About the research overall: Out of 180 million or so T cells, an earlier analysis found fewer than 140 million unique TCR beta sequences in total. Regarding the study as a whole: Cytomegalovirus association was listed for 150 or so TCR beta chains.

13 Jbeta primers and 60 Vbeta primers were used for the PCR. Libraries were prepared by immunoSEQ multiplex PCR; TCRdb keeps only in-frame clonotypes and omits some of them. The sample comprises approximately 150,000 clones, about 66% of which are singletons, and over 1.5% rests with the top ten. V was pared by 3 bases and J by 0 bases, with 9 bases between. This CDR3 contains 14 residues. Looked up from germline, CDR1 is KGHSH and CDR2 is LQKENI. Concerning this clone itself: Its specificity is not known. This sample includes further DNA sequences coding for the same CDR3.

This rearrangement joins TRBV18 to TRBJ2-7, with TRBD2 as a possible D gene (6 bases). This TCR derives from a male donor in good health and CMV-seronegative. The specimen was PBMCs. The CDR3 sequence is CASSPGGSSYEQYF. The CDR3 DNA sequence: TGTGCCAGCTCACCGGGAGGAAGCTCCTACGAGCAGTACTTC.